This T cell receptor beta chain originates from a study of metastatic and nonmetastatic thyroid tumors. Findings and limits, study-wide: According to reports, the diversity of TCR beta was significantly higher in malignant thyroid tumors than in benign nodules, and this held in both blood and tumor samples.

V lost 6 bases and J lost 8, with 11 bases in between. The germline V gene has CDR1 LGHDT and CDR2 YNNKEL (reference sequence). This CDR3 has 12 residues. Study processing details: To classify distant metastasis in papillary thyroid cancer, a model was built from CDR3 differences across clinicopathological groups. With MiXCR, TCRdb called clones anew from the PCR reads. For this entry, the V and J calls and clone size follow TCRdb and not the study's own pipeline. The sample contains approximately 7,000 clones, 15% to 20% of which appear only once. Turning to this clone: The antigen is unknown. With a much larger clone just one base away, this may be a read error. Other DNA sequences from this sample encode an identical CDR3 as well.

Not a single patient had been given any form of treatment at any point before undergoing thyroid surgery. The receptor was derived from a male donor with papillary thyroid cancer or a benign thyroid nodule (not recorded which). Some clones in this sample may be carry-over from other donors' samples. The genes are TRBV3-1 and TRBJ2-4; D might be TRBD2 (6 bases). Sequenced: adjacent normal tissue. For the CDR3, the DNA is TGTGCCAGCAGTCGGACGGGGGACATTCAGTACTTC. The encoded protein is CASSRTGDIQYF.